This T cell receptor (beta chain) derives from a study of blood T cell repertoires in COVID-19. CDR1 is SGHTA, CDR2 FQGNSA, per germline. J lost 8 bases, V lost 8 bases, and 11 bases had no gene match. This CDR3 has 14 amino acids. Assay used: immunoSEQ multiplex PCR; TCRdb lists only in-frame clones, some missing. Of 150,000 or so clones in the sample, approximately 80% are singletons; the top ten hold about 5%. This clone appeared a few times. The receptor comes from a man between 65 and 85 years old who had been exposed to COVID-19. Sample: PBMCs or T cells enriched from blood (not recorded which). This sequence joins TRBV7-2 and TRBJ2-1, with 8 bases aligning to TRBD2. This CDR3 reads CASGGGLVVDEQFF. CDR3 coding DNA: TGTGCCAGCGGAGGGGGACTAGTCGTCGATGAGCAGTTCTTC.